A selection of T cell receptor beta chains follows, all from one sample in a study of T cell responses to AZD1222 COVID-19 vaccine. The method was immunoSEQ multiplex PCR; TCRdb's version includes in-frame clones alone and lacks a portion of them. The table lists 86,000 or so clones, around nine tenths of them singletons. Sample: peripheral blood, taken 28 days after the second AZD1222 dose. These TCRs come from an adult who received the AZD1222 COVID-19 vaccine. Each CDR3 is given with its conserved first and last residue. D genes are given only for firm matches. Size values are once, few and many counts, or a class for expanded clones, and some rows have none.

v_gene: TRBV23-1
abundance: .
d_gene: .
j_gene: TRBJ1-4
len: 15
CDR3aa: CASSRKGVDNEKLFF
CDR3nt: TGCGCCAGCAGTCGGAAGGGGGTCGATAATGAAAAACTGTTTTTT

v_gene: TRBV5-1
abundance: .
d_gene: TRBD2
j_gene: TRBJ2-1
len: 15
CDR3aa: CASSLAGSSYNEQFF
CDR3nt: TGCGCCAGCAGCTTAGCGGGAAGCTCCTACAATGAGCAGTTCTTC

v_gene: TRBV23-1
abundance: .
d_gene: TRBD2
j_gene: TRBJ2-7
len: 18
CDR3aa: CASSQSRAQRSGGVEQYF
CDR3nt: TGCGCCAGCAGTCAAAGCCGGGCGCAAAGGTCGGGGGGAGTCGAGCAGTACTTC

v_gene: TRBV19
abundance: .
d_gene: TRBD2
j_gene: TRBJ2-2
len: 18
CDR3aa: CASSISPPGGSRPGELFF
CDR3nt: TGTGCCAGTAGTATATCCCCCCCCGGCGGGAGTCGGCCCGGGGAGCTGTTTTTT

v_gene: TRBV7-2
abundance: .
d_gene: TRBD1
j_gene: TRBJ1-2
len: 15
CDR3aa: CASSSQGQGVAGYTF
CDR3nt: TGTGCCAGCAGCTCCCAGGGACAGGGGGTGGCTGGCTACACCTTC

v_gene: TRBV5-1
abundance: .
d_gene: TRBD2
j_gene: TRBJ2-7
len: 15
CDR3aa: CASSLDGGRIGEQYF
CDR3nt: TGCGCCAGCAGCTTGGATGGCGGGAGGATTGGCGAGCAGTACTTC

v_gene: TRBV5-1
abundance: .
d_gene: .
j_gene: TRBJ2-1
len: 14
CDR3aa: CASSTLEGSNEQFF
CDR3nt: TGCGCCAGCAGCACACTAGAAGGGAGCAATGAGCAGTTCTTC

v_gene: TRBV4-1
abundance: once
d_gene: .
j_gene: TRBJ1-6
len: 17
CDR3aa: CASSQDRGRGAHSPLHF
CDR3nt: TGCGCCAGCAGCCAAGATAGGGGCAGGGGTGCGCATTCACCCCTCCACTTT

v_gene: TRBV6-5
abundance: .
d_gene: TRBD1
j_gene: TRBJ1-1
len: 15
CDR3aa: CASSYVAQGDTEAFF
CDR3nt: TGTGCCAGCAGTTACGTGGCCCAGGGGGACACTGAAGCTTTCTTT

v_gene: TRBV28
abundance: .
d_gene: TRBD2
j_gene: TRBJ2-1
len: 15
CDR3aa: CASSSSGSGGNEQFF
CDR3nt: TGTGCCAGCAGTTCTAGCGGGTCCGGGGGGAATGAGCAGTTCTTC

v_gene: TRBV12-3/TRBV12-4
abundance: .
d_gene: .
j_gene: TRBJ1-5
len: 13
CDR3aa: CASSFISNQPQHF
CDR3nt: TGTGCCAGCAGTTTTATTAGCAATCAGCCCCAGCATTTT

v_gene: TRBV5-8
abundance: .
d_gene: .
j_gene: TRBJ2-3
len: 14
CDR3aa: CASRVGGASDTQYF
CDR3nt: TGTGCCAGCCGCGTCGGGGGCGCATCAGATACGCAGTATTTT

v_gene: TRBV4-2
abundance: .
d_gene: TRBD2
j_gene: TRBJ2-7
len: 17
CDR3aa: CASSQGTSVKGSYEQYF
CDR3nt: TGTGCCAGCAGCCAAGGGACTAGCGTTAAAGGTTCCTACGAGCAGTACTTC

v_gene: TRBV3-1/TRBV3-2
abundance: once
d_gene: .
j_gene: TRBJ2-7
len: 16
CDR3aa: CASSQDPSGSSYEQYF
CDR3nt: TGTGCCAGCAGCCAAGATCCGTCAGGGTCGTCCTACGAGCAGTACTTC

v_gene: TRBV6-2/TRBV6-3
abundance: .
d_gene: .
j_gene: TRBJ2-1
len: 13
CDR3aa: CASSYREYNEQFF
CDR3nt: TGTGCCAGCAGTTATCGGGAGTACAATGAGCAGTTCTTC